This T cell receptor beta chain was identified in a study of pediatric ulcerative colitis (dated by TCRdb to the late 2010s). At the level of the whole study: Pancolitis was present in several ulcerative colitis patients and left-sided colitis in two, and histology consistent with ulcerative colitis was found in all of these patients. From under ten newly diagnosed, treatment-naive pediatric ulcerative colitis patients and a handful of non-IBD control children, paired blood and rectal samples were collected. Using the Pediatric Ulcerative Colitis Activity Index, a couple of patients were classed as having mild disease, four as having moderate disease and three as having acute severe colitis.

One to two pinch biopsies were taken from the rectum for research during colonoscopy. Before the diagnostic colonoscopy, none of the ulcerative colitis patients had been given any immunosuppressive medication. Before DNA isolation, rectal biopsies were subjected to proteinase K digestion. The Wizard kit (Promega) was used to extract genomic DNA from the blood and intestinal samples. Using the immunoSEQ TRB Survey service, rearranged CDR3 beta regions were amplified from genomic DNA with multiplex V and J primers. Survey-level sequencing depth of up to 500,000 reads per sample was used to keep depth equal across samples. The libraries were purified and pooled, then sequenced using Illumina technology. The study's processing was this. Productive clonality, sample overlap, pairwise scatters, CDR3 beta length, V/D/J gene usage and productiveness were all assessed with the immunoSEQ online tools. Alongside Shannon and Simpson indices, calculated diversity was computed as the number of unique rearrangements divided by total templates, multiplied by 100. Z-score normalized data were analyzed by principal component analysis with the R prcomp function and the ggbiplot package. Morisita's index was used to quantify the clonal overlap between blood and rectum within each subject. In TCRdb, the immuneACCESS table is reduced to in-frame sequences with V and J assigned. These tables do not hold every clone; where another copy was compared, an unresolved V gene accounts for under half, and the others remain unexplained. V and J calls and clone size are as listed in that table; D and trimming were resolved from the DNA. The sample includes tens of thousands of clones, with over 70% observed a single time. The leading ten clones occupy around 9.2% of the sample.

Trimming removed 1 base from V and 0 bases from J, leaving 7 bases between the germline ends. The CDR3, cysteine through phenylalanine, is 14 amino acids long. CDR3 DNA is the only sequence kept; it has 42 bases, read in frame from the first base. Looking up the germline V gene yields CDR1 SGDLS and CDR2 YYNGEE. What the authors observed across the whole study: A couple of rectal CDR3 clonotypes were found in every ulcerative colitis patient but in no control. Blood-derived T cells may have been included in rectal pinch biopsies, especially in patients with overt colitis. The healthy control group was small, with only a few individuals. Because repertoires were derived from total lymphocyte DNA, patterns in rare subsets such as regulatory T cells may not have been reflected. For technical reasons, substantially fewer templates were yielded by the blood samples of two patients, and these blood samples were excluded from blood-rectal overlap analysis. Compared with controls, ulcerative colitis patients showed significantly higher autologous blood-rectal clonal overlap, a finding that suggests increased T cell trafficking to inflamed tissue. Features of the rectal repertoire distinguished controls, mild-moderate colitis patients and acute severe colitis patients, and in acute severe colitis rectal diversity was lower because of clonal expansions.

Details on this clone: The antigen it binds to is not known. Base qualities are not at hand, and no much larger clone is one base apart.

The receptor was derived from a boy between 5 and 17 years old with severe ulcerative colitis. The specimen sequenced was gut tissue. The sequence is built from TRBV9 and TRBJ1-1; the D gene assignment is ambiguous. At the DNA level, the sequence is TGTGCCAGCAGCGTACAGGTTTTGAACACTGAAGCTTTCTTT. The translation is CASSVQVLNTEAFF.